This record concerns one TCR beta chain sequence. Primers included in the PCR were 60 Vbeta and 13 Jbeta primers. Method: immunoSEQ multiplex PCR; TCRdb's copy keeps in-frame clones and lacks some. This repertoire shows around 150,000 clones, 82% found once; its top ten account for around 1.5%. This record comes from a study of cytomegalovirus exposure and HLA in healthy donors. The CDR3 contains 13 residues. The TCR originated in a girl aged 5 to 17 in good health and CMV-seropositive. This rearrangement joins TRBV21-1 to TRBJ2-7; the listed D gene, TRBD2, was not tested against the DNA. TRBV21-1 is noted as a pseudogene. The specimen was PBMCs. CDR3 sequence (DNA): TGTGCCAGCAGCAAGGGAGCCACCTACGAGCAGTACTTC. This gives the protein CASSKGATYEQYF.